This T cell receptor beta chain comes out of a study of cytomegalovirus exposure and HLA in healthy donors. Whole-study results and caveats: Researchers catalogued approximately 160 TCR beta chains as cytomegalovirus-associated.

This CDR3 has 18 amino acids. V trimming: 0 bases; J trimming: 4 bases; junction bases outside the gene matches: 10. Germline V gene data show CDR1 as MNHGY and CDR2 as SVAAGI. About this clone itself: Its target is unknown.

The donors were in the roughly 110-subject validation cohort, distinct from the 666-subject first cohort. The repertoire was sequenced with immunoSEQ multiplex PCR; TCRdb's copy has only in-frame clones and lacks some. The sample lists just under 75,000 clones, around 94% occurring once. The clonotype comes from a woman aged 18-29 years in good health and CMV-seropositive. Sequencing was performed on PBMCs. The J gene is TRBJ1-4, the V gene TRBV6-9, with TRBD1 matching 8 bases. The CDR3 loop reads CASSYSVTGQAINEKLFF. Written as DNA, the CDR3 is TGTGCCAGCAGTTATTCGGTCACGGGACAGGCAATTAATGAAAAACTGTTTTTT.